The 14 T cell receptor beta chains reported below all come from one sample, sequenced in a study of chemoradiotherapy in HPV16-positive cancers. Only in-frame clones appear in the TCRdb table, and some are missing; sequencing was by immunoSEQ multiplex PCR. The sample consists of 53,000 or so clones, under 95% of them appearing once. Here the sequenced sample was blood, taken from a patient who underwent chemoradiotherapy. Source of these receptors: a human donor with HPV-associated anogenital cancer.

The chain uses TRBV5-1 and TRBJ2-7; 10 bases fit TRBD2. CDR1 SGHRS and CDR2 YFSETQ come from the germline V gene. The ends lost 5 bases at V and 7 bases at J; junction bases unmatched: 9. The CDR3 runs 14 residues. The CDR3 spells CASSPGTSVREQYF. The CDR3 region has the DNA TGCGCCAGCAGTCCCGGGACTAGCGTTAGGGAGCAGTACTTC.

The chain uses TRBV2 and TRBJ2-3, with D possibly TRBD2 on 6 matching bases. This CDR3 has 14 residues. The germline CDR1 and CDR2 sequences are SNHLY and FYNNEI. Trimming pared 6 bases from V and 0 bases from J, leaving 10 bases between. The CDR3 loop is CASSGLTSTDTQYF. Written as DNA, the CDR3 is TGTGCCAGCAGCGGACTAACTAGCACAGATACGCAGTATTTT.

The genes are TRBV25-1 and TRBJ2-4, with D possibly TRBD1 on 5 matching bases. The CDR3 is 16 residues long. Trimming stripped 2 bases from V and 0 bases from J, with 11 bases between. CDR1 and CDR2 from the germline V gene are MGHDK and SYGVNS. The CDR3 DNA reads as TGTGCCAGCAGTGAAACCGGACAACTAGCCAAAAACATTCAGTACTTC. This gives the protein CASSETGQLAKNIQYF. The variable domain in full, with the rest retrieved from reference TRBV25-1 and TRBJ2-4, is EADIYQTPRYLVIGTGKKITLECSQTMGHDKMYWYQQDPGMELHLIHYSYGVNSTEKGDLSSESTVSRIRTEHFPLTLESARPSHTSQYLCASSETGQLAKNIQYFGAGTRLSVL.

The gene calls are TRBV2 and TRBJ2-5, with TRBD2 matching over 11 bases. V shed 6 bases, J shed 5 bases, and the junction held 8 bases outside the gene matches. This CDR3 region has 15 residues. The V gene's germline CDR1 is SNHLY and CDR2 FYNNEI. The CDR3 DNA reads as TGTGCCAGCAGCGTTAGCGGGAGGGCCGGGGAGACCCAGTACTTC. It is translated as CASSVSGRAGETQYF.

The rearrangement uses TRBV7-9 and TRBJ2-7; the D gene could be TRBD1 or TRBD2 (6 bases each). CDR1 is SEHNR, CDR2 FQNEAQ, per germline (reference sequence). The CDR3 spans 16 residues. V lost 4 bases, J lost 0 bases, and 16 bases lay in between. The CDR3 spells CASSSQGRDFSYEQYF. In nucleotides, the CDR3 is TGTGCCAGCAGCTCCCAGGGGCGGGATTTCTCCTACGAGCAGTACTTC. Supplemented by reference TRBV7-9 and TRBJ2-7, the full variable domain reads DTGVSQNPRHKITKRGQNVTFRCDPISEHNRLYWYRQTLGQGPEFLTYFQNEAQLEKSRLLSDRFSAERPKGSFSTLEIQRTEQGDSAMYLCASSSQGRDFSYEQYFGPGTRLTVT.

The chain uses TRBV6-5 and TRBJ2-5, with 10 bases identical to TRBD2. The CDR3 is 16 residues long. The J segment lost 5 bases and the V segment lost 4 bases, leaving 10 bases of the junction unmatched. The germline V gene encodes CDR1 MNHEY and CDR2 SVGAGI. The CDR3 is CASSFNSGGFRETQYF. The DNA of the CDR3 is TGTGCCAGCAGTTTTAATAGCGGGGGGTTTCGGGAGACCCAGTACTTC.

This clone was seen only once. J is TRBJ2-3 and V is TRBV5-6; D remains ambiguous. The ends were cut back, 2 bases at V and 2 bases at J, with 21 bases in the middle. Germline CDR1 is SGHDT and CDR2 is YYEEEE. The CDR3 extends over 18 amino acids. Written as DNA, the CDR3 is TGTGCCAGCAGCTTAATTTTAGAGCAACCGCTAATCACAGATACGCAGTATTTT. Residues: CASSLILEQPLITDTQYF. Full variable domain (missing parts from reference TRBV5-6 and TRBJ2-3): DAGVTQSPTHLIKTRGQQVTLRCSPKSGHDTVSWYQQALGQGPQFIFQYYEEEERQRGNFPDRFSGHQFPNYSSELNVNALLLGDSALYLCASSLILEQPLITDTQYFGPGTRLTVL.

The V and J genes are TRBV18 and TRBJ1-6; TRBD1 matches 10 bases. The germline gives CDR1 KGHSH, CDR2 LQKENI. V shed 3 bases, J shed 15 bases, and the junction held 11 bases outside the gene matches. The CDR3 runs to 15 residues. CDR3 coding DNA: TGTGCCAGCTCACCGAGGACAGGGGGAACAAAGGACCTCCACTTT. It specifies CASSPRTGGTKDLHF.

V gene TRBV7-2 combines with J gene TRBJ2-4, with 8 positions matching TRBD2. The CDR3 spans 16 residues. V lost 3 bases to trimming and J lost 4 bases; unmatched junction nucleotides: 8. The germline V gene has CDR1 SGHTA and CDR2 FQGNSA. The CDR3 sequence is CASSFREGTGKNIQYF. The DNA of the CDR3 is TGTGCCAGCAGCTTTCGGGAGGGGACGGGGAAAAACATTCAGTACTTC.

Only one count was recorded for this clone. V gene TRBV7-2 combines with J gene TRBJ1-6; a possible D gene is TRBD1 (5 bases). V was trimmed by 0 bases and J by 6 bases, leaving 9 bases between them. The germline CDR1 and CDR2 sequences are SGHTA and FQGNSA. The CDR3 loop spans 15 amino acids. CDR3 nucleotide sequence: TGTGCCAGCAGCTTAGCGGGGCAGGCTAATTCACCCCTCCACTTT. Translation: CASSLAGQANSPLHF.

The rearrangement joins TRBV18 to TRBJ1-5; D remains ambiguous. V lost 3 bases, J lost 3 bases, and 9 bases lay in between. The CDR3 has 14 amino acids. In germline, CDR1 is KGHSH, CDR2 LQKENI. Here the CDR3 DNA reads TGTGCCAGCTCACCGGCAGAGCTCAATCAGCCCCAGCATTTT. This translates into CASSPAELNQPQHF.

This clone showed up just once. V gene TRBV2 combines with J gene TRBJ1-1, with a tentative D call TRBD1 (5 bases). The CDR3 has 14 amino acids. Germline loops: CDR1 SNHLY, CDR2 FYNNEI. Trimming stripped 3 bases from V and 4 bases from J, with 12 bases between. This CDR3 is CASSEGTAFTEAFF. CDR3 DNA sequence: TGTGCCAGCAGTGAGGGGACGGCTTTCACTGAAGCTTTCTTT.

The chain is built from TRBV19 and TRBJ2-3; the D gene could be TRBD1 or TRBD2 (5 bases each). The V end lost 5 bases, the J end lost 3 bases, and 18 bases lay between the germline ends. There are 16 residues in the CDR3. Per the germline V gene, CDR1 is LNHDA and CDR2 is SQIVND (reference sequence). The CDR3 protein is CASSRGWDPRTDTQYF. For the CDR3, the DNA is TGTGCCAGTAGTCGAGGATGGGACCCCAGGACAGATACGCAGTATTTT. Using reference TRBV19 and TRBJ2-3 for the parts outside the CDR3, the full variable domain is DGGITQSPKYLFRKEGQNVTLSCEQNLNHDAMYWYRQDPGQGLRLIYYSQIVNDFQKGDIAEGYSVSREKKESFPLTVTSAQKNPTAFYLCASSRGWDPRTDTQYFGPGTRLTVL.

The chain has TRBV6-1 and TRBJ1-3; D unresolved. This CDR3 has 15 residues. Germline assignment: CDR1 MNHNS and CDR2 SASEGT. The V gene lost 7 bases and the J gene lost 4 bases, with 17 bases spanning the gap. Here the CDR3 reads CASTEAWGPGNTIYF. The DNA of the CDR3 is TGTGCCAGCACCGAAGCATGGGGTCCAGGAAACACCATATATTTT.